These 7 T cell receptor beta chains were all obtained from the same sample, sequenced in a study of blood T cell repertoires in COVID-19 (dated by TCRdb to about 2020). The method behind the library was the immunoSEQ multiplex PCR assay. Imported from immuneACCESS, the table was reduced by TCRdb to in-frame sequences with V and J called. These copies leave out some clones; in studies compared against another copy, an unresolved V gene accounts for under half, and the cause of the remainder is not known. The sample table lists roughly 120,000 clones, around 88% of them with a count of one. 5% to 6.5% of the sample is taken by the ten largest. Sequences were obtained from peripheral blood. These receptors all stem from a human donor in a cohort sampled during active COVID-19.

This chain joins TRBV2 and TRBJ2-7; 9 bases map to TRBD1. This CDR3 spans 16 amino acids. CDR1 SNHLY and CDR2 FYNNEI come from the germline V gene. V was clipped by 6 bases and J by 0 bases; unmatched bases: 9. CDR3 nucleotides: TGTGCCAGCAGCGGGCCGGGACAGGGCCACTCCTACGAGCAGTACTTC. It is translated as CASSGPGQGHSYEQYF.

This clone was detected a few times. The rearrangement joins TRBV5-1 to TRBJ2-1; possible D gene TRBD2, 7 bases. This CDR3 is 15 amino acids long. CDR1 and CDR2 (germline): SGHRS, YFSETQ. The V gene lost 4 bases and the J gene lost 7 bases, with 18 bases spanning the gap. The CDR3 DNA is TGCGCCAGCAGCGCGGGGGCCTTCGTTTTGAATGAGCAGTTCTTC. Amino acids: CASSAGAFVLNEQFF.

The V and J genes are TRBV12-5 and TRBJ2-3, with a tentative D call TRBD1 (6 bases). The CDR3 is made up of 16 amino acids. Germline V gene lookup returns CDR1 LGHNT and CDR2 FRNRAP. The V and J ends lost 2 bases and 2 bases respectively, with 14 bases between them. The CDR3 DNA reads as TGTGCTAGTGGTTTGTTGCCCCGGGACACCACAGATACGCAGTATTTT. Amino acids: CASGLLPRDTTDTQYF.

About this clone itself: Sequence at one end of the junction differs from germline and may be a read error. The rearrangement links TRBV15 to TRBJ2-1, with TRBD2 matching over 12 bases. In germline, CDR1 is LNHNV, CDR2 YYDKDF (reference sequence). The CDR3 length is 19 residues. As DNA, the CDR3 is TGTGCCACCAGCCGAGACGTAAGACTAGCGGGAGAAATGGTCAATGAGCAGTTCTTC. This sequence encodes CATSRDVRLAGEMVNEQFF.

The count of this clone is one. The rearrangement uses TRBV9 and TRBJ2-1, with TRBD2 matching over 11 bases. The V segment lost 3 bases and the J segment 7 bases; nucleotides outside the gene matches: 9. This CDR3 spans 16 amino acids. The V gene's germline CDR1 is SGDLS and CDR2 YYNGEE. The CDR3 loop is CASSAETSGTLNEQFF. The CDR3 coding sequence is TGTGCCAGCAGCGCCGAGACTAGCGGGACTCTTAATGAGCAGTTCTTC.

V gene TRBV28 combines with J gene TRBJ2-7; D perhaps matches TRBD1 (7 bases). The CDR3 is made up of 15 amino acids. The V end was cut by 7 bases, the J end by 4 bases, with 20 bases between. Germline assignment: CDR1 MDHEN and CDR2 SYDVKM. The CDR3 DNA sequence: TGTGCCAGCACCACAAGACAGGGACTTCGATACGAGCAGTACTTC. It yields the protein CASTTRQGLRYEQYF.

The V gene is TRBV11-3, the J gene TRBJ2-3, with TRBD2 as a possible D gene (6 bases). The V end was cut by 4 bases, the J end by 9 bases, with 14 bases between. CDR3 length: 13 residues. Germline lookup yields CDR1 SGHNT and CDR2 YENEEA. CDR3 in amino acids: CASSSTSPGTQYF. CDR3 DNA sequence: TGTGCCAGCAGCTCGACTAGTCCGGGAACGCAGTATTTT.